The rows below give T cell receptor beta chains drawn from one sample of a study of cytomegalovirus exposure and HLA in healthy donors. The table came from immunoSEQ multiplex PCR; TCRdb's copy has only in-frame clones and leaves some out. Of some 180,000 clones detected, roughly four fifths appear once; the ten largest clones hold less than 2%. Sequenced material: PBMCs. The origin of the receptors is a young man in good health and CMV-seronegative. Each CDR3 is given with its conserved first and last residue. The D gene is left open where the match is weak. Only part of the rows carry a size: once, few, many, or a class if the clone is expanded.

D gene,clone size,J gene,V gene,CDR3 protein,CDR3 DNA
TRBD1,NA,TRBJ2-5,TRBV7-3,CASSWGQGKSETQYF,TGTGCCAGCAGTTGGGGACAGGGAAAGTCGGAGACCCAGTACTTC
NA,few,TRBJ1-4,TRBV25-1,CASSPEVGEKLFF,TGTGCCAGCTCCCCCGAGGTTGGGGAAAAACTGTTTTTT
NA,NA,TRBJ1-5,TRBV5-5,CASSQHTGNQPQHF,TGTGCCAGCAGCCAGCATACAGGCAATCAGCCCCAGCATTTT
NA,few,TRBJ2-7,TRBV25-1,CASSEKSTTNEQYF,TGTGCCAGCAGTGAAAAATCCACTACCAACGAGCAGTACTTC
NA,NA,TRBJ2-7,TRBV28,CASSPTGKEYEQYF,TGTGCCAGCAGTCCAACAGGGAAGGAGTACGAGCAGTACTTC
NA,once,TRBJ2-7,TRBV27,CASSLSLDYEQYF,TGTGCCAGCAGTTTATCTCTAGATTACGAGCAGTACTTC
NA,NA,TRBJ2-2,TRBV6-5,CASSYSRQSNTGELFF,TGTGCCAGCAGTTACTCCCGACAGTCGAACACCGGGGAGCTGTTTTTT
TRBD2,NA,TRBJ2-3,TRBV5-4,CASSLASSGWGGDTQYF,TGTGCCAGCAGCTTAGCGTCTAGCGGGTGGGGCGGAGATACGCAGTATTTT
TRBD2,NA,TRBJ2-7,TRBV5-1,CASRPGGISSYEQYF,TGCGCCAGCCGGCCGGGGGGGATTAGCTCCTACGAGCAGTACTTC
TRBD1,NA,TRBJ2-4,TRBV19,CASSTGTVGNAKNIQYF,TGTGCCAGTAGTACAGGGACAGTTGGAAACGCCAAAAACATTCAGTACTTC
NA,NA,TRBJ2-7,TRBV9,CASSVDQDSYEQYF,TGTGCCAGCAGCGTAGACCAGGACAGCTACGAGCAGTACTTC
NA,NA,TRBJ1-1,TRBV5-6,CASSLLAHLEAFF,TGTGCCAGCAGCTTGTTGGCACATCTTGAAGCTTTCTTT
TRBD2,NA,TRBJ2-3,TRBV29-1,CSVEPSGGGTQYF,TGCAGCGTTGAACCTAGCGGAGGTGGGACGCAGTATTTT
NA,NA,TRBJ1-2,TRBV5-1,CASSKSTGYYGYTF,TGCGCCAGCAGCAAGTCTACAGGGTACTATGGCTACACCTTC
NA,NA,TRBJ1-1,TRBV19,CASNIPGGMKNTEAFF,TGTGCCAGTAATATCCCGGGCGGGATGAAGAACACTGAAGCTTTCTTT